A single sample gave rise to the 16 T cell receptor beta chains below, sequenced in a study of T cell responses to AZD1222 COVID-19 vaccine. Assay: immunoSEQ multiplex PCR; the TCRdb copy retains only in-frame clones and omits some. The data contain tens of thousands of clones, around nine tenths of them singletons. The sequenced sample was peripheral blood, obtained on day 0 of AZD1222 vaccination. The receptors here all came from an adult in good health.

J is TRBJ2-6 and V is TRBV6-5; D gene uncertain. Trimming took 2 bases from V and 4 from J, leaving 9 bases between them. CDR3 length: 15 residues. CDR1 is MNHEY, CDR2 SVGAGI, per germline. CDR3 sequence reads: CASSYGVGGANVLTF. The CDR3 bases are TGTGCCAGCAGTTACGGCGTGGGCGGGGCCAACGTCCTGACTTTC.

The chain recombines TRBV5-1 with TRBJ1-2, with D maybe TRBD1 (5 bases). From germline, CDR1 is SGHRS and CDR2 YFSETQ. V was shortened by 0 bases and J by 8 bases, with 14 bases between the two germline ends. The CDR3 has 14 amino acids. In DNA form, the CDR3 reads TGCGCCAGCAGCTTGGGGTTACCTAAGGGGGGCTACACCTTC. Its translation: CASSLGLPKGGYTF. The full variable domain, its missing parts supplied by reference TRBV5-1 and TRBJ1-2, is KAGVTQTPRYLIKTRGQQVTLSCSPISGHRSVSWYQQTPGQGLQFLFEYFSETQRNKGNFPGRFSGRQFSNSRSEMNVSTLELGDSALYLCASSLGLPKGGYTFGSGTRLTVV.

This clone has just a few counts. CDR3 sequence reads: CASSPDPQGGYGYTF. The CDR3 region has the DNA TGTGCCAGCAGCCCAGACCCGCAGGGGGGCTATGGCTACACCTTC. V usage is TRBV7-8 and J usage is TRBJ1-2, with 7 bases that match TRBD1. Germline V gene lookup returns CDR1 SGHVS and CDR2 FQNEAQ. CDR3 length: 15 residues. J was trimmed by 4 bases and V by 5 bases; bases with no gene match: 10.

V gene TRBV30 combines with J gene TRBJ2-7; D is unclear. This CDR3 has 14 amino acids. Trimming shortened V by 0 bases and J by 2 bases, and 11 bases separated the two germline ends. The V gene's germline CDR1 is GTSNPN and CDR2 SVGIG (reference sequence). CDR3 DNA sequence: TGTGCCTGGAGTGTACTTGGGGTGGCCTACGAGCAGTACTTC. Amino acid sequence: CAWSVLGVAYEQYF.

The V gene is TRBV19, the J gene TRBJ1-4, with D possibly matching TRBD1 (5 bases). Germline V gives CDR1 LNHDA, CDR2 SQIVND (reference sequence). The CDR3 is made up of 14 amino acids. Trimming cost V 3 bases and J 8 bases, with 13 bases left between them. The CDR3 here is CASSIQGVGEKLFF. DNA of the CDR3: TGTGCCAGTAGTATTCAGGGCGTAGGGGAAAAACTGTTTTTT.

The CDR3 DNA sequence: TGTGCCACGGCCGGGACAGGGAGGAATGTTGGCTACACCTTC. As protein: CATAGTGRNVGYTF. V is TRBV6-5 and J is TRBJ1-2; 9 bases fit TRBD1. Germline V gene lookup returns CDR1 MNHEY and CDR2 SVGAGI. This CDR3 is built from 14 residues. V dropped 10 bases and J dropped 7; count of bases not matched to a gene: 13.

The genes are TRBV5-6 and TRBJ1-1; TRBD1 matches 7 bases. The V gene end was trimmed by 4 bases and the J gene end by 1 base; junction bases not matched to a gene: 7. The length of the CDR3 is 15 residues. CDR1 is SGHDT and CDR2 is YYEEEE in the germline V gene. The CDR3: CASSTDRETNTEAFF. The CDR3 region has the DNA TGTGCCAGCAGCACCGACAGGGAGACGAACACTGAAGCTTTCTTT.

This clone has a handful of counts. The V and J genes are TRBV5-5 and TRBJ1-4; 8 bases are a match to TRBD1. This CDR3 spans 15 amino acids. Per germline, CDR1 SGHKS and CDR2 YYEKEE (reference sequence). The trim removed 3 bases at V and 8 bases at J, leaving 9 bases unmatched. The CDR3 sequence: CASSSSSGGREKLFF. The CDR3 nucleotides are TGTGCCAGCAGCTCCTCCTCAGGGGGCAGGGAAAAACTGTTTTTT.

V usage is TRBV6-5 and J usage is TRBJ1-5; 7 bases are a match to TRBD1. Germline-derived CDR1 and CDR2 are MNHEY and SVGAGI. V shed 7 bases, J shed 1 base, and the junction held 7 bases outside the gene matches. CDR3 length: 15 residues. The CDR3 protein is CASKIQGYSNQPQHF. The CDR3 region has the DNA TGTGCCAGCAAAATACAGGGGTACAGCAATCAGCCCCAGCATTTT.

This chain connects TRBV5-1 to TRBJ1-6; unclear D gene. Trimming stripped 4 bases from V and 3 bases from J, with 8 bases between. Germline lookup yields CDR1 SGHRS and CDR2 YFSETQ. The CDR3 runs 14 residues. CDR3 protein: CASSTGSYNSPLHF. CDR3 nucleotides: TGCGCCAGCAGCACGGGCAGCTATAATTCACCCCTCCACTTT. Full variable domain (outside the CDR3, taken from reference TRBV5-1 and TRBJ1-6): KAGVTQTPRYLIKTRGQQVTLSCSPISGHRSVSWYQQTPGQGLQFLFEYFSETQRNKGNFPGRFSGRQFSNSRSEMNVSTLELGDSALYLCASSTGSYNSPLHFGNGTRLTVT.

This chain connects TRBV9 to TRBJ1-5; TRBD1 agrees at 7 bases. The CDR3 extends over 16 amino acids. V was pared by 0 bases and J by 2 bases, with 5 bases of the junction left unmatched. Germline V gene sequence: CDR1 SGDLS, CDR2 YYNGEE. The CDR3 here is CASSVGSGGGNQPQHF. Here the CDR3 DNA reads TGTGCCAGCAGCGTAGGCTCAGGGGGTGGCAATCAGCCCCAGCATTTT.

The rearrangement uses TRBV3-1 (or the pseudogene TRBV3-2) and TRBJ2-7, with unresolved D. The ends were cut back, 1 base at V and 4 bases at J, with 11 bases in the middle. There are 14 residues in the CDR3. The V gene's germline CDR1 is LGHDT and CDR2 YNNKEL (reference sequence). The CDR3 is CASSQGSYLYEQYF. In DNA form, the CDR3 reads TGTGCCAGCAGCCAAGGGTCATATTTATACGAGCAGTACTTC.

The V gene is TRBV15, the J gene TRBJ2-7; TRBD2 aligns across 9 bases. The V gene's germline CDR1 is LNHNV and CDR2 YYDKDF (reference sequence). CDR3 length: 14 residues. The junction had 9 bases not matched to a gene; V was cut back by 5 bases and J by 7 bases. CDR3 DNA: TGTGCCACCAGCTTCAATAGCGGGAGCGGTGAGCAGTACTTC. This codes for CATSFNSGSGEQYF.

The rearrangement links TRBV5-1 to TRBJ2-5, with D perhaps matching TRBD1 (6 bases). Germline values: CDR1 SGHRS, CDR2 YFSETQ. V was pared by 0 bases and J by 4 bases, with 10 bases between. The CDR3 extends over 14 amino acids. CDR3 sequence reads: CASSLAGAGETQYF. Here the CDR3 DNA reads TGCGCCAGCAGCTTGGCAGGGGCGGGAGAGACCCAGTACTTC.

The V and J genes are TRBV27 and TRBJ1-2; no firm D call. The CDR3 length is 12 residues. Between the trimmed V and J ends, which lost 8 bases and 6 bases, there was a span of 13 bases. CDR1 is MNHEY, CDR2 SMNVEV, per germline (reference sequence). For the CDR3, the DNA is TGTGCCAGCGGTTCCATAGGGCATGGCTACACCTTC. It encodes CASGSIGHGYTF.

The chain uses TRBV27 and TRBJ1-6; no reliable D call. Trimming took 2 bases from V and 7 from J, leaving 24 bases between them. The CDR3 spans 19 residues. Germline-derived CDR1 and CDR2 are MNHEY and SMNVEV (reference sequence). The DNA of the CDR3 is TGTGCCAGCAGTTTAACGTTTGATTCGGTAGACGAGGTAAATTCACCCCTCCACTTT. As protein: CASSLTFDSVDEVNSPLHF.